This T cell receptor (beta chain) is drawn from a study of T-cell reconstitution after alpha-beta-depleted transplantation in children. V dropped 4 bases and J dropped 0; count of bases not matched to a gene: 7. The CDR3 covers 15 residues. Germline CDR1 and CDR2: SGHRS and YFSETQ. This clonotype was recorded a few times. A TCRbeta library incorporating unique molecular identifiers was prepared. MiXCR, run by TCRdb on the PCR reads, gives a single entry per CDR3 protein. Among hundreds of thousands of distinct CDR3 sequences listed, 10% to 15% were seen once. This clonotype was obtained from a male patient younger than 18 who had a stem cell transplant for acute myeloid leukemia, so the T cells may come from the graft donor. The chain employs TRBV5-1 and TRBJ2-7, with TRBD2 matching 7 bases. Sequenced material: PBMCs, mostly from graft donor cells, taken 360 days after TCRalphabeta/CD19-depleted stem cell transplant. CDR3 sequence: CASSNSGLPSYEQYF. In DNA, the CDR3 is TGCGCCAGCAGCAATTCGGGACTACCCTCCTACGAGCAGTACTTC. Drawing the rest from reference TRBV5-1 and TRBJ2-7, the complete variable domain is KAGVTQTPRYLIKTRGQQVTLSCSPISGHRSVSWYQQTPGQGLQFLFEYFSETQRNKGNFPGRFSGRQFSNSRSEMNVSTLELGDSALYLCASSNSGLPSYEQYFGPGTRLTVT.